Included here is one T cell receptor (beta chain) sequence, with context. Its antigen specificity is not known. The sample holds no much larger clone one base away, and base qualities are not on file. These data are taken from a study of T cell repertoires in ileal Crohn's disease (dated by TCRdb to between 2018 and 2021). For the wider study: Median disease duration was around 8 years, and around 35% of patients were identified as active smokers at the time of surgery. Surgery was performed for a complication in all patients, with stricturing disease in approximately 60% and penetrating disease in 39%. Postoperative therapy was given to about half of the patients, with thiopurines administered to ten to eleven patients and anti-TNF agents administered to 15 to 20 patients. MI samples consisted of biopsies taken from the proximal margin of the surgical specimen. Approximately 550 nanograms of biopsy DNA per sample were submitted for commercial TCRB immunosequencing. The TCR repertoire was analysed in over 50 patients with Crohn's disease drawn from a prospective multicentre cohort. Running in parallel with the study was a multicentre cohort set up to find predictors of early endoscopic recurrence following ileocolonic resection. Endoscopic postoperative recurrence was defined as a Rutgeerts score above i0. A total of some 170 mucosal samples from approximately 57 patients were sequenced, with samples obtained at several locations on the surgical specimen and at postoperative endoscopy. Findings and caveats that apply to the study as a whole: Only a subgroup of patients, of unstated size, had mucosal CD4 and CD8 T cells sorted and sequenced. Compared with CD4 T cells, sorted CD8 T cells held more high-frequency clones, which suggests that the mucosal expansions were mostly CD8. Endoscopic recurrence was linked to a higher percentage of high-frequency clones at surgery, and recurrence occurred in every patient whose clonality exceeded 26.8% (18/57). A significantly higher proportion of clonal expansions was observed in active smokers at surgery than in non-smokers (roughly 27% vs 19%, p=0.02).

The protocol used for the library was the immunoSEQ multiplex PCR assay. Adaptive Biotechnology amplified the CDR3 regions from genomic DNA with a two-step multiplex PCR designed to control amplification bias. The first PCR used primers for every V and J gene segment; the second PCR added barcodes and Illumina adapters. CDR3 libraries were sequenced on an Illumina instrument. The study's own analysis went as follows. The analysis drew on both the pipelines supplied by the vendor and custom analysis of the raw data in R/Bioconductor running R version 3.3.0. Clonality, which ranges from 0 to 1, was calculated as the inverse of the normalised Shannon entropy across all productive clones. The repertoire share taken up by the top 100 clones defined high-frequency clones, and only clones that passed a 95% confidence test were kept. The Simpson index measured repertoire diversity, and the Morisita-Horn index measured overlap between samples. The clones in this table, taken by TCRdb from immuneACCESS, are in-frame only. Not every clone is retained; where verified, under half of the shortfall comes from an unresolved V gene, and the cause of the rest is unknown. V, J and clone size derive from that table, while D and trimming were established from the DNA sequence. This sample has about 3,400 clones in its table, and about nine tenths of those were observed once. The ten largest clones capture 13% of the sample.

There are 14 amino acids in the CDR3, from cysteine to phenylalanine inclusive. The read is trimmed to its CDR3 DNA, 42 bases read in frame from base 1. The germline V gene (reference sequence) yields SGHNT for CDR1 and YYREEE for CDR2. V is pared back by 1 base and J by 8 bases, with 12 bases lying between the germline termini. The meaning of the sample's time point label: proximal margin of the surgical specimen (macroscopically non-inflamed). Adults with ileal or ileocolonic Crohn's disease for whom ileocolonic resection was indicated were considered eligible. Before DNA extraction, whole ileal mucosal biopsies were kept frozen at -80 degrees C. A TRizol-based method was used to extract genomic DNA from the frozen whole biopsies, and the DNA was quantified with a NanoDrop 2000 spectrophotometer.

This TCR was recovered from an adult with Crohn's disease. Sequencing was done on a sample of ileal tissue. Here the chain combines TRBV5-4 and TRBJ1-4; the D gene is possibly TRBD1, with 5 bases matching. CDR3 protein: CASSLQGAREKLFF. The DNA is TGTGCCAGCAGCTTGCAGGGCGCGCGGGAAAAACTGTTTTTT.